These T cell receptor beta chains were read from a single sample in a study of T cell responses to AZD1222 COVID-19 vaccine. The table came from immunoSEQ multiplex PCR; TCRdb's copy has only in-frame clones and leaves some out. The sample has tens of thousands of clones, under 95% seen once. The material was peripheral blood, obtained on day 0 of MenACWY control vaccination. The origin of the receptors is an adult in good health. Both conserved end residues are part of each CDR3.

j_call v_call cdr3_aa
TRBJ1-6 TRBV11-2 CASSVTGYNSPLHF
TRBJ1-5 TRBV19 CASSRDRANQPQHF
TRBJ2-5 TRBV5-4 CASSLPTSTETQYF
TRBJ2-2 TRBV10-3 CAISDRAGVSNTGELFF
TRBJ2-2 TRBV11-3 CASSSGANTGELFF
TRBJ2-2 TRBV28 CASRGVANTGELFF
TRBJ1-2 TRBV12-3/TRBV12-4 CASNSGTAYGYTF
TRBJ2-1 TRBV6-1 CASSEVLAGGNEQFF
TRBJ1-1 TRBV3-1/TRBV3-2 CASSQDPSGSAEAFF
TRBJ1-6 TRBV6-1 CASSEDTAGGGSPLHF
TRBJ1-1 TRBV12-3/TRBV12-4 CASSLGETEAFF
TRBJ2-3 TRBV11-1 CASSLASGGAQDTQYF
TRBJ2-1 TRBV28 CASSAGTLWSFF
TRBJ1-2 TRBV10-1 CASSPGQGDGYTF
TRBJ1-2 TRBV5-1 CASSLERGSPYGYTF
TRBJ1-3 TRBV5-8 CASSPGQRTGTIYF
TRBJ1-2 TRBV23-1 CASRSRRASNYGYTF
TRBJ1-5 TRBV2 CASIGGLNQPQHF
TRBJ2-1 TRBV21-1 CASKGAKTSRHNEQFF
TRBJ1-2 TRBV7-9 CASSFGGMATF
TRBJ2-3 TRBV13 CASSLVRGTTDTQYF
TRBJ1-4 TRBV2 CASRIQGLNEKLFF
TRBJ2-3 TRBV5-6 CASSFLPQSTDTQYF
TRBJ2-7 TRBV7-8 CASSSGESSYEQYF
TRBJ1-1 TRBV6-5 CASTLAGGNTEAFF
TRBJ2-7 TRBV20-1 CSASDPGTRVHEQYF
TRBJ1-3 TRBV10-3 CAISESTNTIYF
TRBJ2-7 TRBV28 CASSPGQGYEQYF
TRBJ2-5 TRBV12-2 CASRLARPQGTQYF
TRBJ2-1 TRBV18 CASSRSGRDNEQFF
TRBJ1-6 TRBV28 CASSLSGTGHSPLHF
TRBJ2-3 TRBV4-1 CASSQGLDTQYF
TRBJ2-3 TRBV29-1 CSARGLAGVGADTQYF
TRBJ1-1 TRBV6-5 CASSRPTTEAFF
TRBJ2-2 TRBV11-3 CVQASRTGELFF
TRBJ2-5 TRBV5-1 CASSFTGAGLETQYF
TRBJ2-1 TRBV27 CASRTGSSYNEQFF
TRBJ2-1 TRBV10-3 CAIKNGGAHNEQFF
TRBJ2-7 TRBV5-1 CASSLGGANSYEQYF
TRBJ1-2 TRBV6-5 CASRITGGLAGYTF
TRBJ2-5 TRBV28 CASSLNGQETQYF
TRBJ1-6 TRBV11-2 CASSLAANNSPLHF
TRBJ2-7 TRBV5-6 CASSLDRALSEQYF
TRBJ2-2 TRBV10-1 CASTPGGGTGELFF
TRBJ1-1 TRBV5-6 CASSVGIEAFF
TRBJ1-3 TRBV28 CASSTLSGNTIYF
TRBJ2-5 TRBV10-3 CAISAEGTEQETQYF
TRBJ1-1 TRBV4-2 CASSQDYRDEAFF
TRBJ1-1 TRBV12-3/TRBV12-4 CASSFNPNTEAFF
TRBJ1-2 TRBV6-5 CASSYSGGYGYTF
TRBJ1-2 TRBV6-5 CASRRTGTNWGGYTF
TRBJ2-7 TRBV11-3 CASSPSTGTGPYEQYF